This T cell receptor (beta chain) was captured by sequencing in a study of CD8 T cells in ankylosing spondylitis. The study, taken as a whole, reports: For ankylosing spondylitis blood, a TCR beta motif of seven to nine highly homologous variants appeared characteristic.

TCRdb reprocessed the 5' RACE reads with MiXCR, giving one entry per CDR3 protein. The sample has hundreds of thousands of distinct CDR3 sequences, about a sixth seen once. In regard to this clonotype: No antigen is known for it.

J gave up 0 bases and V 2 bases, and 7 bases lay outside the gene matches. The CDR3 runs to 17 residues. This sequence was found in a male donor with ankylosing spondylitis. The sample consisted of blood, either unsorted or a sorted T cell fraction (not recorded which). The gene calls are TRBV12-3 or TRBV12-4 and TRBJ2-4; 7 positions match TRBD2. CDR3 amino acids: CASSLQGIAGAKNIQYF. CDR3 nucleotides: TGTGCCAGCAGTTTACAAGGGATAGCGGGAGCCAAAAACATTCAGTACTTC.